The 21 T cell receptor beta chains below were found in one sample sequenced in a study of T cell responses to AZD1222 COVID-19 vaccine. Produced via immunoSEQ multiplex PCR; TCRdb's table is partial and in-frame only. Here the sample spans under 150,000 clones, about 92% being singletons. The material sequenced was peripheral blood, taken on day 0 of AZD1222 vaccination. The receptors were gathered from an adult in good health.

The rearrangement joins TRBV11-3 to TRBJ2-2; TRBD2 might be the D (6 bases). Trimming stripped 4 bases from V and 2 bases from J, with 17 bases between. The CDR3 has 17 residues. CDR1 is SGHNT, CDR2 YENEEA, per germline. The CDR3, as DNA: TGTGCCAGCAGCTCACCCCGGGGGAGCGTTAACACCGGGGAGCTGTTTTTT. Translated: CASSSPRGSVNTGELFF.

The genes are TRBV20-1 and TRBJ1-2; TRBD1 agrees at 9 bases. V shed 3 bases, J shed 3 bases, and the junction held 8 bases outside the gene matches. Germline V CDR1 and CDR2: DFQATT, SNEGSKA (reference sequence). The length of the CDR3 is 15 residues. CDR3 nucleotides: TGCAGTGCTAGTTTTCCACAGGGGGCCGACTATGGCTACACCTTC. It yields the protein CSASFPQGADYGYTF.

The chain uses TRBV19 and TRBJ1-5, with TRBD1 as a possible D gene (5 bases). The CDR3 is 14 residues long. Germline CDR1 is LNHDA and CDR2 is SQIVND (reference sequence). Trimming cost V 3 bases and J 1 base, with 7 bases left between them. The CDR3 DNA reads as TGTGCCAGTAGTATGGGGACCAGCAATCAGCCCCAGCATTTT. This sequence encodes CASSMGTSNQPQHF.

A note on this clone: One junction end does not reproduce the germline sequence, and a read error may be involved. The V gene is TRBV3-1 (or the pseudogene TRBV3-2), the J gene TRBJ1-1; 8 bases align to TRBD1. There are 13 residues in the CDR3. CDR1 is LGHDT, CDR2 YNNKEL, per germline (reference sequence). The CDR3 DNA is TGTGTCAGCAGCCAGGGGGCGAACACTGAAGCTTTCTTT. Its translation: CVSSQGANTEAFF.

This rearrangement joins TRBV6-5 to TRBJ1-2, with a weak D call TRBD1 (5 bases). The length of the CDR3 is 13 residues. The ends were cut back, 2 bases at V and 4 bases at J, with 8 bases in the middle. Germline V gene data show CDR1 as MNHEY and CDR2 as SVGAGI. CDR3: CASSYQGVYGYTF. In nucleotides, the CDR3 is TGTGCCAGCAGTTACCAGGGTGTCTATGGCTACACCTTC.

The V and J genes are TRBV16 and TRBJ2-1; D tentatively reads TRBD1 or TRBD2 (5 bases each). Trimming pared 4 bases from V and 0 bases from J, leaving 10 bases between. Looked up from germline, CDR1 is KGHSY and CDR2 is FQNENV. CDR3 size: 15 residues. The CDR3 is CASSRDGDSYNEQFF. Written as DNA, the CDR3 is TGTGCCAGCAGCCGGGACGGCGACTCCTACAATGAGCAGTTCTTC.

V and J are TRBV20-1 and TRBJ2-7; no firm D call. This CDR3 spans 11 amino acids. In germline, CDR1 is DFQATT, CDR2 SNEGSKA (reference sequence). Trimming left V 0 bases short and J 6 bases short, with 6 bases between. This chain's CDR3 is CSARDIPEQYF. CDR3 nucleotide sequence: TGCAGTGCTAGAGATATCCCCGAGCAGTACTTC.

The chain uses TRBV29-1 and TRBJ2-7; D gene unclear. This CDR3 has 11 residues. Looked up from germline, CDR1 is SQVTM and CDR2 is ANQGSEA. V was clipped by 3 bases and J by 6 bases, with 9 bases between them. The CDR3 protein is CSVDTVGEQYF. The CDR3 region has the DNA TGCAGCGTTGACACGGTGGGCGAGCAGTACTTC.

The rearrangement uses TRBV10-3 and TRBJ1-4, with D possibly being TRBD1 (6 bases). Trimming removed 3 bases from V and 1 base from J, with 9 bases in between. The CDR3 length is 15 residues. Germline CDR1 ENHRY, CDR2 SYGVKD. The CDR3 is CAISDRGGTNEKLFF. The CDR3 bases are TGTGCCATCAGTGACAGGGGAGGAACTAATGAAAAACTGTTTTTT.

The chain employs TRBV5-1 and TRBJ2-2, with 7 positions matching TRBD2. V gave up 0 bases and J gave up 7 bases; unmatched junction bases: 3. The CDR3 has 14 residues. CDR1 and CDR2 from the germline V gene are SGHRS and YFSETQ. The CDR3 bases are TGCGCCAGCAGCTTGGCAGCGGGATTCGGGGAGCTGTTTTTT. Translating it yields CASSLAAGFGELFF.

V and J are TRBV5-1 and TRBJ1-4; no clear D. The CDR3 extends over 14 amino acids. The V end was cut by 1 base, the J end by 4 bases, with 8 bases between. Germline V gene data show CDR1 as SGHRS and CDR2 as YFSETQ. For the CDR3, the DNA is TGCGCCAGCAGCTTGACAGTATTTAATGAAAAACTGTTTTTT. Its protein product is CASSLTVFNEKLFF.

The chain has TRBV7-8 and TRBJ1-2, with 9 bases identical to TRBD1. The CDR3 totals 16 residues. In germline, CDR1 is SGHVS, CDR2 FQNEAQ. Losses at the gene ends were 1 base for V and 3 bases for J; bases not matched to a gene: 6. The DNA for the CDR3 is TGTGCCAGCAGCTTAGGATCCGGACAGGGGCACTATGGCTACACCTTC. Translated, it gives CASSLGSGQGHYGYTF.

J is TRBJ2-7 and V is TRBV19, with 7 bases aligning to TRBD1. V was clipped by 0 bases and J by 2 bases; unmatched bases: 1. CDR1 is LNHDA and CDR2 is SQIVND in the germline V gene (reference sequence). The CDR3 is 14 residues long. CDR3 amino acids: CASSIEGTAYEQYF. CDR3 nucleotide sequence: TGTGCCAGTAGTATAGAGGGGACAGCCTACGAGCAGTACTTC.

This sequence joins TRBV7-3 and TRBJ2-1, with D maybe TRBD1 (5 bases). The CDR3 runs to 15 residues. Trimming took off 5 bases at V and 1 base at J, with 12 bases between the two ends. CDR1 is SGHTA and CDR2 is FQGTGA in the germline V gene. CDR3 sequence (DNA): TGTGCCAGCAGCACCGACAGTTTATCCTACAATGAGCAGTTCTTC. It is translated as CASSTDSLSYNEQFF.

This chain joins TRBV6-6 and TRBJ2-3; 7 positions match TRBD1. CDR1 MNHNY and CDR2 SVGAGI come from the germline V gene (reference sequence). Trimming removed 8 bases from V and 5 bases from J; junction bases left unmatched: 13. The CDR3 runs to 15 residues. The DNA for the CDR3 is TGTGCCAGCGGGCTCGGACAGGCTATGGAAGATACGCAGTATTTT. Translation: CASGLGQAMEDTQYF.

The CDR3 sequence: CASSLSGPPYEQYF. The DNA for the CDR3 is TGTGCCAGCAGCTTAAGCGGGCCACCCTACGAGCAGTACTTC. The chain combines TRBV7-3 with TRBJ2-7; weak D call: TRBD2 (5 bases). With 1 base removed from V and 2 bases from J, the gap between germline ends came to 9 bases. This CDR3 contains 14 residues. Germline CDR1 and CDR2: SGHTA and FQGTGA.

V usage is TRBV7-2 and J usage is TRBJ1-2, with D perhaps TRBD1 (6 bases). The V end lost 3 bases, the J end lost 7 bases, and 15 bases lay between the germline ends. The CDR3 covers 14 residues. The germline V gene has CDR1 SGHTA and CDR2 FQGNSA. The CDR3 sequence: CASSFWQGSGGYTF. For the CDR3, the DNA is TGTGCCAGCAGCTTTTGGCAGGGGTCGGGTGGCTACACCTTC.

J is TRBJ1-2 and V is TRBV19; 7 nucleotides match TRBD1. Looked up from germline, CDR1 is LNHDA and CDR2 is SQIVND (reference sequence). Losses at the gene ends were 6 bases for V and 8 bases for J; bases not matched to a gene: 9. The CDR3 consists of 13 residues. The CDR3 region has the DNA TGTGCCAGTAGCCCCGTCGCAGGGGGAGGCTACACCTTC. This gives the protein CASSPVAGGGYTF. Drawing the rest from reference TRBV19 and TRBJ1-2, the complete variable domain is DGGITQSPKYLFRKEGQNVTLSCEQNLNHDAMYWYRQDPGQGLRLIYYSQIVNDFQKGDIAEGYSVSREKKESFPLTVTSAQKNPTAFYLCASSPVAGGGYTFGSGTRLTVV.

This rearrangement joins TRBV4-2 to TRBJ1-5, with 9 positions matching TRBD1. V shed 3 bases and J 3 bases; nucleotides not matched to a gene: 6. CDR3 length equals 16 residues. Germline CDR1 is LGHNA and CDR2 is YNFKEQ. The CDR3 loop is CASSQKTGGNNQPQHF. The DNA for the CDR3 is TGTGCCAGCAGCCAGAAAACAGGGGGCAACAATCAGCCCCAGCATTTT.

The chain uses TRBV7-3 and TRBJ1-2; D may be TRBD1 (5 bases). V was cut by 2 bases and J by 2 bases, with 18 bases left in between. CDR3 length: 17 residues. Per the germline V gene, CDR1 is SGHTA and CDR2 is FQGTGA. CDR3 protein: CASSLGPGEVSNYGYTF. The CDR3 DNA reads as TGTGCCAGCAGCTTAGGGCCGGGGGAGGTTTCCAACTATGGCTACACCTTC.

V gene TRBV6-4 combines with J gene TRBJ2-3; D might be TRBD2 (5 bases). Trimming stripped 1 base from V and 4 bases from J, with 18 bases between. Germline lookup yields CDR1 MRHNA and CDR2 SNTAGT. The CDR3 is 17 amino acids. The CDR3 loop is CASSDFGPGSGSDTQYF. For the CDR3, the DNA is TGTGCCAGCAGTGACTTCGGACCGGGGAGTGGGTCAGATACGCAGTATTTT.